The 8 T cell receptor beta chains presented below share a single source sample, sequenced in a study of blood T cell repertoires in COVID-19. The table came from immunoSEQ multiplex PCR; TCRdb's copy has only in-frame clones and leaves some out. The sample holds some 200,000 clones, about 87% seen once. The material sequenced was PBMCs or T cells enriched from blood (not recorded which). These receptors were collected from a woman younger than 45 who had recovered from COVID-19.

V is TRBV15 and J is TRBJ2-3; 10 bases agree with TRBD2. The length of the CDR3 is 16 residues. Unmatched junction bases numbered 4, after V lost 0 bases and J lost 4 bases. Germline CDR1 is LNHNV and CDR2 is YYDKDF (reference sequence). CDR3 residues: CATSRDRAGGADTQYF. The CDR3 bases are TGTGCCACCAGCAGAGACCGAGCGGGGGGGGCAGATACGCAGTATTTT.

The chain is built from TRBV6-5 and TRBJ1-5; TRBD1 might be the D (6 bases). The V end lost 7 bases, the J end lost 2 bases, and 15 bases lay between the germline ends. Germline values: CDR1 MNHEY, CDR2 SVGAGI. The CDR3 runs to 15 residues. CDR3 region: CASKDGQSRNQPQHF. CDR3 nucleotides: TGTGCCAGCAAGGATGGACAGAGCCGCAATCAGCCCCAGCATTTT.

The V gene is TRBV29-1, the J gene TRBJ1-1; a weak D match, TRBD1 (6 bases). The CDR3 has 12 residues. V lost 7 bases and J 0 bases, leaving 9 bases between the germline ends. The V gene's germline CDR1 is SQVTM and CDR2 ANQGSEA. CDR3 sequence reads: CSADSMNTEAFF. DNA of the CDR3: TGCAGCGCGGACAGCATGAACACTGAAGCTTTCTTT.

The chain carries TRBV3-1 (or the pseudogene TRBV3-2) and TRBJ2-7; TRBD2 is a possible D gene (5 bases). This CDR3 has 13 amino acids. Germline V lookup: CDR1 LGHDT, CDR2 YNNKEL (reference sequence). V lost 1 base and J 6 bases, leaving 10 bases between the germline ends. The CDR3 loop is CASSQVGRFEQYF. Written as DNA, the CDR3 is TGTGCCAGCAGCCAAGTTGGGAGATTCGAGCAGTACTTC.

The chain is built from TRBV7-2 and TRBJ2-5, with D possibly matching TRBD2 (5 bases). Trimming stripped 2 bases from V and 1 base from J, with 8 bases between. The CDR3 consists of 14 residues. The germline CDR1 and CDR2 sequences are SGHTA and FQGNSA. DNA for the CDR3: TGTGCCAGCAGCTTAAAGCGGCGCCAAGAGACCCAGTACTTC. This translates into CASSLKRRQETQYF.

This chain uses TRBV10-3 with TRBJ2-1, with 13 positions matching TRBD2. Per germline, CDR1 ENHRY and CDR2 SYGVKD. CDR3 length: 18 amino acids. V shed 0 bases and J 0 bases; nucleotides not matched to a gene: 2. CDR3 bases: TGTGCCATCAGTGAGTCGGGACTAGCGGGGTACTCCTACAATGAGCAGTTCTTC. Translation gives CAISESGLAGYSYNEQFF.

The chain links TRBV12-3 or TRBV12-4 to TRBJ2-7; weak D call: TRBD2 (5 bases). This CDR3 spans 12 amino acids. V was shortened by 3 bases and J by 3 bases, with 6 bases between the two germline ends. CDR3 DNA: TGTGCCAGCAGTTTCGGGGACTACGAGCAGTACTTC. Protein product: CASSFGDYEQYF.

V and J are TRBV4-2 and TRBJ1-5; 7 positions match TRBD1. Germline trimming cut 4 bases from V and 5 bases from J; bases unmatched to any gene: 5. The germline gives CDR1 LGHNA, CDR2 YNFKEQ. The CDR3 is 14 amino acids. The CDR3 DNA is TGTGCCAGCAGCCGCTTTAGGGGGCATCAGCCCCAGCATTTT. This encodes CASSRFRGHQPQHF.